Below are 24 T cell receptor beta chains sequenced from a single sample in a study of T-cell memory formation after mild COVID-19. MiXCR, applied by TCRdb to the 5' RACE reads, yields one record per CDR3 protein. This table has around 310,000 distinct CDR3 sequences, around 20% appearing once. The sequenced sample was PBMCs or a T cell subset sorted from them (not recorded which). The receptors shown here come from a man in his late teens or twenties who had mild COVID-19 (a few samples of this study predate the infection). Cell type and time point are not known.

This clonotype was counted many times. This chain joins TRBV18 and TRBJ2-1; a weak D match, TRBD1 (5 bases). V was cut by 3 bases and J by 4 bases, with 10 bases left in between. Per germline, CDR1 KGHSH and CDR2 LQKENI. The length of the CDR3 is 14 residues. As DNA, the CDR3 is TGTGCCAGCTCACCTTCGTCAGGGTACAATGAGCAGTTCTTC. Protein sequence: CASSPSSGYNEQFF.

The V gene is TRBV7-2, the J gene TRBJ2-7; a weak D match, TRBD2 (7 bases). Germline V gene lookup returns CDR1 SGHTA and CDR2 FQGNSA. The germline V and J ends were trimmed by 2 bases and 4 bases, with 15 bases remaining between them. CDR3 length: 15 residues. Here the CDR3 DNA reads TGTGCCAGCAGCTTAATTACTGCGGGGGCTTACGAGCAGTACTTC. This translates into CASSLITAGAYEQYF.

This rearrangement joins TRBV7-2 to TRBJ2-2; D is perhaps TRBD2 (5 bases). Per germline, CDR1 SGHTA and CDR2 FQGNSA. The CDR3 consists of 15 residues. Deletions cut 0 bases from V and 1 base from J, with 6 bases between. CDR3 coding DNA: TGTGCCAGCAGCTTAGCGGCGGGGAACACCGGGGAGCTGTTTTTT. Protein: CASSLAAGNTGELFF. The whole variable domain, remainder taken from reference TRBV7-2 and TRBJ2-2, is GAGVSQSPSNKVTEKGKDVELRCDPISGHTALYWYRQSLGQGLEFLIYFQGNSAPDKSGLPSDRFSAERTGGSVSTLTIQRTQQEDSAVYLCASSLAAGNTGELFFGEGSRLTVL.

This clonotype was recorded a few times. Here the CDR3 DNA reads TGTGCCAGCAGCGTCCAGGGGGCCCCCGGGGAGCTGTTTTTT. This gives the protein CASSVQGAPGELFF. This chain joins TRBV9 and TRBJ2-2, with 8 bases lining up with TRBD1. The CDR3 is 14 amino acids. Germline lookup yields CDR1 SGDLS and CDR2 YYNGEE. Trimming cost V 2 bases and J 6 bases; bases outside gene matches: 3.

The chain carries TRBV11-2 and TRBJ1-2; D unresolved. The CDR3 has 15 amino acids. V was cut by 0 bases and J by 8 bases, with 16 bases left in between. Germline assignment: CDR1 SGHAT and CDR2 FQNNGV. The CDR3 loop is CASSLDQGGPGGYTF. The CDR3, as DNA: TGTGCCAGCAGCTTAGATCAAGGAGGCCCCGGGGGCTACACCTTC.

Only a few counts were recorded for this clonotype. The V call is TRBV9, the J call TRBJ1-6; D might be TRBD1 (5 bases). Germline values: CDR1 SGDLS, CDR2 YYNGEE. The CDR3 spans 14 residues. V was shortened by 0 bases and J by 7 bases, with 8 bases between the two germline ends. The CDR3 sequence: CASSVAGDNSPLHF. The CDR3 nucleotides read TGTGCCAGCAGCGTAGCGGGGGACAATTCACCCCTCCACTTT. Based on the CDR3 plus reference TRBV9 and TRBJ1-6, the full variable domain is DSGVTQTPKHLITATGQRVTLRCSPRSGDLSVYWYQQSLDQGLQFLIQYYNGEERAKGNILERFSAQQFPDLHSELNLSSLELGDSALYFCASSVAGDNSPLHFGNGTRLTVT.

This clonotype showed up many times. This rearrangement joins TRBV7-9 to TRBJ1-2; D is ambiguous. The V end lost 1 base, the J end lost 4 bases, and 13 bases lay between the germline ends. The CDR3 runs to 15 residues. Germline V gene data show CDR1 as SEHNR and CDR2 as FQNEAQ (reference sequence). This CDR3 reads CASSLVRQLAYGYTF. The CDR3 nucleotides read TGTGCCAGCAGCTTAGTCAGGCAGTTGGCCTATGGCTACACCTTC.

In its sample, this clonotype was seen many times. The rearrangement links TRBV29-1 to TRBJ2-2, with D perhaps matching TRBD1 or TRBD2 (5 bases each). Germline V gene data show CDR1 as SQVTM and CDR2 as ANQGSEA. The CDR3 contains 14 residues. Trimming took 6 bases from V and 0 from J, leaving 11 bases between them. The CDR3 spells CSVPGTTNTGELFF. CDR3 in DNA: TGCAGCGTCCCAGGGACCACGAACACCGGGGAGCTGTTTTTT.

In its sample, this clonotype was seen a few times. The chain links TRBV18 to TRBJ1-3, with D tentatively TRBD1 (5 bases). Germline CDR1 is KGHSH and CDR2 is LQKENI. The CDR3 has 13 amino acids. Trimming stripped 8 bases from V and 6 bases from J, with 14 bases between. In nucleotides, the CDR3 is TGTGCCAGCGGGTTCGGGACTTTAAACACCATATATTTT. Its translation: CASGFGTLNTIYF.

Only a few counts were recorded for this clonotype. This sequence joins TRBV7-9 and TRBJ2-1; 9 bases line up with TRBD2. CDR1 is SEHNR and CDR2 is FQNEAQ in the germline V gene (reference sequence). With V trimmed by 5 bases and J by 5 bases, 4 bases remained unmatched. The CDR3 runs to 14 residues. The CDR3 DNA reads as TGTGCCAGCAGCGCTAGCGGGGAAAACAATGAGCAGTTCTTC. As protein: CASSASGENNEQFF. Looking up the rest from reference TRBV7-9 and TRBJ2-1 gives the full variable domain: DTGVSQNPRHKITKRGQNVTFRCDPISEHNRLYWYRQTLGQGPEFLTYFQNEAQLEKSRLLSDRFSAERPKGSFSTLEIQRTEQGDSAMYLCASSASGENNEQFFGPGTRLTVL.

The rearrangement links TRBV9 to TRBJ2-1; no definite D call. The germline V and J ends were trimmed by 0 bases and 10 bases, with 5 bases remaining between them. The CDR3 loop spans 11 amino acids. From germline, CDR1 is SGDLS and CDR2 YYNGEE. The CDR3 region has the DNA TGTGCCAGCAGCGTAGGGTTGGAGCAGTTCTTC. Its protein product is CASSVGLEQFF.

This clonotype was seen only a few times. The chain combines TRBV29-1 with TRBJ2-5, with D perhaps matching TRBD1 or TRBD2 (5 bases each). Germline CDR1 is SQVTM and CDR2 is ANQGSEA. CDR3 length: 12 amino acids. V dropped 7 bases and J dropped 5 bases, with 14 bases sitting between them. CDR3 nucleotide sequence: TGCAGCGGGGGACGGGTGCGGGAGACCCAGTACTTC. This encodes CSGGRVRETQYF.

CDR3 sequence: CASSLFIAGANVLTF. Here the CDR3 DNA reads TGTGCCAGCAGCTTATTCATAGCTGGGGCCAACGTCCTGACTTTC. This chain joins TRBV7-2 and TRBJ2-6, with no clear D. CDR3 size: 15 residues. V was trimmed by 2 bases and J by 2 bases, leaving 7 bases between them. Germline V lookup: CDR1 SGHTA, CDR2 FQGNSA. The full variable domain, completed using reference TRBV7-2 and TRBJ2-6, is GAGVSQSPSNKVTEKGKDVELRCDPISGHTALYWYRQSLGQGLEFLIYFQGNSAPDKSGLPSDRFSAERTGGSVSTLTIQRTQQEDSAVYLCASSLFIAGANVLTFGAGSRLTVL.

This clonotype was seen only a few times. This rearrangement joins TRBV7-2 to TRBJ1-1, with a possible D match to TRBD1 (6 bases). The V gene's germline CDR1 is SGHTA and CDR2 FQGNSA. The CDR3 is 14 amino acids. Trimming removed 4 bases at V and 0 bases at J, with 9 bases between. CDR3 amino acids: CASSWTAMNTEAFF. The DNA of the CDR3 is TGTGCCAGCAGCTGGACAGCTATGAACACTGAAGCTTTCTTT.

The chain's CDR3 is CASGPEYYQGQGNVGYTF. CDR3 DNA sequence: TGTGCTAGTGGCCCGGAATACTACCAAGGACAGGGGAATGTTGGCTACACCTTC. V is TRBV12-5 and J is TRBJ1-2, with TRBD1 identical over 9 bases. V lost 6 bases to trimming and J lost 7 bases; unmatched junction nucleotides: 21. Germline V gene lookup returns CDR1 LGHNT and CDR2 FRNRAP. CDR3 length: 18 amino acids.

This rearrangement joins TRBV4-2 to TRBJ2-1; unclear D gene. CDR3 length equals 14 residues. V was cut by 3 bases and J by 6 bases, with 12 bases left in between. Germline V gene lookup returns CDR1 LGHNA and CDR2 YNFKEQ. DNA for the CDR3: TGTGCCAGCAGCCACGGTCTAGTAGGCAATGAGCAGTTCTTC. Protein sequence: CASSHGLVGNEQFF.

In its sample, this clonotype was seen a few times. The chain employs TRBV7-9 and TRBJ1-4; D not certain. In germline, CDR1 is SEHNR, CDR2 FQNEAQ (reference sequence). V was clipped by 3 bases and J by 0 bases, with 8 bases between them. The CDR3 is 15 amino acids. This CDR3 reads CASSFRRATNEKLFF. The CDR3 DNA reads as TGTGCCAGCAGCTTCAGGCGTGCAACTAATGAAAAACTGTTTTTT.

This clonotype was observed a handful of times. This chain connects TRBV6-5 to TRBJ1-2; 10 bases match TRBD1. The CDR3 runs 13 residues. Germline values: CDR1 MNHEY, CDR2 SVGAGI. J lost 8 bases, V lost 0 bases, and 0 bases had no gene match. CDR3 bases: TGTGCCAGCAGTTACTCGACAGGGGGCGGCTACACCTTC. Its protein is CASSYSTGGGYTF.

This chain connects TRBV28 to TRBJ2-6; TRBD1 matches 7 bases. This CDR3 is built from 19 residues. Germline loops: CDR1 MDHEN, CDR2 SYDVKM. Trimming cost V 2 bases and J 0 bases; bases outside gene matches: 10. The CDR3 is CASSLIYFGTASGANVLTF. The CDR3 nucleotides are TGTGCCAGCAGTTTAATATACTTCGGGACAGCCTCTGGGGCCAACGTCCTGACTTTC.

This rearrangement joins TRBV20-1 to TRBJ1-5; 8 nucleotides line up with TRBD1. The CDR3 sequence is 14 residues long. Germline V CDR1 and CDR2: DFQATT, SNEGSKA (reference sequence). The ends lost 0 bases at V and 2 bases at J; junction bases unmatched: 0. This CDR3 reads CSAREDRGNQPQHF. The CDR3 DNA reads TGCAGTGCTAGAGAGGACAGGGGCAATCAGCCCCAGCATTTT.

This clonotype has more than one count but fewer than ten. This chain uses TRBV20-1 with TRBJ2-1; D unclear. Germline loops: CDR1 DFQATT, CDR2 SNEGSKA (reference sequence). The V end was cut by 7 bases, the J end by 7 bases, with 8 bases between. This CDR3 is built from 10 residues. The CDR3 region is CSVRSNEQFF. The CDR3 region has the DNA TGCAGTGTTAGGTCGAATGAGCAGTTCTTC.

This clonotype was observed a handful of times. V usage is TRBV4-3 and J usage is TRBJ2-7; D is undetermined. The germline CDR1 and CDR2 sequences are LGHNA and YSLEER. Trimming removed 3 bases from V and 1 base from J, with 13 bases in between. The CDR3 is 15 amino acids. The CDR3 loop reads CASSQRSDGSYEQYF. For the CDR3, the DNA is TGCGCCAGCAGCCAGCGATCTGACGGTTCCTACGAGCAGTACTTC.

The chain joins TRBV21-1 to TRBJ1-1; the table's D gene call, TRBD1, was not cross checked with the DNA. TRBV21-1 is given as a pseudogene. This CDR3 has 15 residues. This chain's CDR3 is CASSKEAGGYTEAFF. The CDR3 DNA reads as TGTGCCAGCAGCAAAGAGGCAGGGGGCTACACTGAAGCTTTCTTT.

The V gene is TRBV4-1, the J gene TRBJ1-5; tentative D call: TRBD1 (6 bases). CDR3 length: 18 residues. The ends were cut back, 1 base at V and 4 bases at J, with 20 bases in the middle. The germline V gene has CDR1 MGHRA and CDR2 YSYEKL. The CDR3 DNA is TGCGCCAGCAGCCAAGTAGGGGGGAGGGGGGCGGTAAATCAGCCCCAGCATTTT. Residues: CASSQVGGRGAVNQPQHF.